These T cell receptor beta chains were read from a single sample in a study of T cells in localized non-small cell lung cancer. The repertoire was sequenced with immunoSEQ multiplex PCR; TCRdb's copy has only in-frame clones and lacks some. Of around 16,000 clones listed, over 75% were seen once; the top ten hold more than 30%. The material sequenced was peripheral blood, taken before any cancer treatment. The receptors here all came from a male donor aged 60 or over with stage I lung adenocarcinoma. CDR3s include the opening cysteine and the closing phenylalanine or tryptophan.

V gene: TRBV18
CDR3 length: 12
J gene: TRBJ2-7
CDR3 protein: CASSIIADEQYF

V gene: TRBV30
CDR3 length: 13
J gene: TRBJ2-5
CDR3 protein: CAWDPRGLETQYF

V gene: TRBV4-2
CDR3 length: 13
J gene: TRBJ2-1
CDR3 protein: CASSHLRGNEQFF

V gene: TRBV7-9
CDR3 length: 15
J gene: TRBJ1-6
CDR3 protein: CASRLGTAYNSPLHF

V gene: TRBV4-3
CDR3 length: 15
J gene: TRBJ2-4
CDR3 protein: CASSQDLRLANIQYF

V gene: TRBV11-2
CDR3 length: 14
J gene: TRBJ1-1
CDR3 protein: CASSWRQANTEAFF

V gene: TRBV7-9
CDR3 length: 15
J gene: TRBJ2-7
CDR3 protein: CASSSPGQGFHEQYF

V gene: TRBV28
CDR3 length: 13
J gene: TRBJ1-2
CDR3 protein: CASSFKSVYGYTF

V gene: TRBV5-4
CDR3 length: 15
J gene: TRBJ2-5
CDR3 protein: CASSWGLAAQETQYF

V gene: TRBV7-8
CDR3 length: 17
J gene: TRBJ2-3
CDR3 protein: CASSAFTSGLSTDTQYF

V gene: TRBV19
CDR3 length: 22
J gene: TRBJ2-6
CDR3 protein: CASSIEPSGALNPLSGANVLTF

V gene: TRBV6-1
CDR3 length: 15
J gene: TRBJ1-3
CDR3 protein: CASSVETGTGNTIYF

V gene: TRBV21-1
CDR3 length: 17
J gene: TRBJ1-1
CDR3 protein: CASSNARDRGESTEAFF

V gene: TRBV13
CDR3 length: 14
J gene: TRBJ2-5
CDR3 protein: CASSPQTRRETQYF

V gene: TRBV5-1
CDR3 length: 15
J gene: TRBJ1-2
CDR3 protein: CASRRTGIQDYGYTF

V gene: TRBV6-5
CDR3 length: 14
J gene: TRBJ1-2
CDR3 protein: CASSETDRHYGYTF

V gene: TRBV4-1
CDR3 length: 13
J gene: TRBJ1-4
CDR3 protein: CASSQRGNEKLFF

V gene: TRBV7-7
CDR3 length: 13
J gene: TRBJ1-1
CDR3 protein: CASSLQERTEAFF

V gene: TRBV5-1
CDR3 length: 14
J gene: TRBJ1-2
CDR3 protein: CASSPFGAGNGYTF

V gene: TRBV30
CDR3 length: 13
J gene: TRBJ1-5
CDR3 protein: CAWSVGAEQPQHF

V gene: TRBV5-4
CDR3 length: 15
J gene: TRBJ2-1
CDR3 protein: CASIIQGASYNEQFF

V gene: TRBV7-2
CDR3 length: 14
J gene: TRBJ1-2
CDR3 protein: CASSSQGASYGYTF

V gene: TRBV9
CDR3 length: 15
J gene: TRBJ2-7
CDR3 protein: CASSPVGGGSYEQYF

V gene: TRBV7-2
CDR3 length: 14
J gene: TRBJ1-5
CDR3 protein: CASSLAEEEQPQHF

V gene: TRBV15
CDR3 length: 14
J gene: TRBJ2-7
CDR3 protein: CATSRVLGQYEQYF

V gene: TRBV29-1
CDR3 length: 18
J gene: TRBJ2-1
CDR3 protein: CSVIPLGSGVQGYNEQFF

V gene: TRBV11-3
CDR3 length: 15
J gene: TRBJ2-5
CDR3 protein: CASSLRQGYQETQYF

V gene: TRBV29-1
CDR3 length: 12
J gene: TRBJ2-5
CDR3 protein: CSVGKSQETQYF

V gene: TRBV29-1
CDR3 length: 15
J gene: TRBJ1-3
CDR3 protein: CSVAYPGPAGNTIYF

V gene: TRBV10-3
CDR3 length: 14
J gene: TRBJ1-1
CDR3 protein: CAISESVGANEAFF

V gene: TRBV18
CDR3 length: 14
J gene: TRBJ1-2
CDR3 protein: CASSPGTESYGYTF

V gene: TRBV18
CDR3 length: 14
J gene: TRBJ1-1
CDR3 protein: CASSSDMGLGEAFF

V gene: TRBV11-3
CDR3 length: 16
J gene: TRBJ2-1
CDR3 protein: CASRPAGRASYNEQFF

V gene: TRBV10-3
CDR3 length: 17
J gene: TRBJ1-5
CDR3 protein: CAISLGGGGPSNQPQHF

V gene: TRBV11-2
CDR3 length: 14
J gene: TRBJ2-1
CDR3 protein: CASSFMGTYNEQFF

V gene: TRBV28
CDR3 length: 15
J gene: TRBJ1-5
CDR3 protein: CASSLLGPFNQPQHF

V gene: TRBV7-3
CDR3 length: 12
J gene: TRBJ1-1
CDR3 protein: CASSPGGTEAFF

V gene: TRBV6-1
CDR3 length: 14
J gene: TRBJ1-2
CDR3 protein: CASSHQLERGGYTF

V gene: TRBV6-6
CDR3 length: 16
J gene: TRBJ1-1
CDR3 protein: CASSYSLGTGNTEAFF

V gene: TRBV2
CDR3 length: 11
J gene: TRBJ1-2
CDR3 protein: CASSPFRDYTF

V gene: TRBV6-5
CDR3 length: 12
J gene: TRBJ2-2
CDR3 protein: CASNAGTGELFF

V gene: TRBV29-1
CDR3 length: 12
J gene: TRBJ2-2
CDR3 protein: CSVDLPAGELFF

V gene: TRBV5-1
CDR3 length: 16
J gene: TRBJ1-1
CDR3 protein: CASSPWDTARNTEAFF

V gene: TRBV28
CDR3 length: 14
J gene: TRBJ2-6
CDR3 protein: CAGTLDSGANVLTF

V gene: TRBV5-1
CDR3 length: 15
J gene: TRBJ1-1
CDR3 protein: CASSRAGGVDTEAFF

V gene: TRBV30
CDR3 length: 13
J gene: TRBJ2-7
CDR3 protein: CAWSTTTPDEQYF

V gene: TRBV18
CDR3 length: 12
J gene: TRBJ1-1
CDR3 protein: CASSQGQGLAFF

V gene: TRBV7-2
CDR3 length: 15
J gene: TRBJ2-3
CDR3 protein: CASSLGGSGADTQYF

V gene: TRBV18
CDR3 length: 13
J gene: TRBJ1-1
CDR3 protein: CASSPSAGEEAFF

V gene: TRBV9
CDR3 length: 16
J gene: TRBJ2-3
CDR3 protein: CASSVAEGAETDTQYF

V gene: TRBV6-1
CDR3 length: 11
J gene: TRBJ2-7
CDR3 protein: CASSLIAGQYF

V gene: TRBV2
CDR3 length: 14
J gene: TRBJ2-1
CDR3 protein: CASRGTRGDVEQFF

V gene: TRBV7-2
CDR3 length: 12
J gene: TRBJ2-7
CDR3 protein: CASSPGGYEQYF

V gene: TRBV10-3
CDR3 length: 16
J gene: TRBJ1-6
CDR3 protein: CAISPQSGTLYSPLHF

V gene: TRBV7-9
CDR3 length: 13
J gene: TRBJ2-7
CDR3 protein: CASTLSHLNEQYF